This T cell receptor (beta chain) was found in a study of T cells in Graves' hyperthyroidism and ophthalmopathy. Authors of the study amplified TCR beta CDR3 regions from RNA transcripts. RT-PCR in the first round (using the HTBI primer set) targeted the TCR CDR3. TCRdb ran MiXCR on the multiplex PCR reads and lists one entry per CDR3 protein. The data hold around 800,000 distinct CDR3 sequences, with about 38% observed a single time. It was considered stable Graves' hyperthyroidism when ophthalmopathy did not progress within 18 months. The sample holds many counts of this clonotype. Material: blood. This clonotype was sampled from a man aged 18-30 years with Graves' hyperthyroidism.

The CDR3 coding sequence is TGCGCCAGCAGCTCGTCCGGGACACATCCCTATGGCTACACCTTC. Amino acid sequence: CASSSSGTHPYGYTF. V and J are TRBV5-1 and TRBJ1-2, with a possible D match to TRBD1 (6 bases). CDR1 is SGHRS and CDR2 is YFSETQ in the germline V gene. The CDR3 is 15 amino acids. The V end was cut by 3 bases, the J end by 4 bases, with 16 bases between.